The rows below give T cell receptor beta chains drawn from one sample of a study of blood T cell repertoires in COVID-19. The table came from immunoSEQ multiplex PCR; TCRdb's copy has only in-frame clones and leaves some out. The data hold some 250,000 clones, with roughly 86% observed a single time. Sequenced sample: peripheral blood. These TCRs come from a human donor in a cohort sampled during active COVID-19. Both conserved end residues are part of each CDR3. A D gene is named only where the DNA matches it firmly. The listing skips clone size in some rows; elsewhere it reads once, few, many or a size class.

D gene: TRBD1; clone size: once; J gene: TRBJ1-6; V gene: TRBV27; CDR3 protein: CASSLSSSGQGNKGSYNSPLHF; CDR3 DNA: TGTGCCAGCAGTTTATCCTCCTCGGGACAGGGGAATAAGGGCTCCTATAATTCACCCCTCCACTTT
D gene: -; clone size: -; J gene: TRBJ1-1; V gene: TRBV30; CDR3 protein: CAWDSSGSTEAFF; CDR3 DNA: TGTGCCTGGGATTCATCGGGTAGCACTGAAGCTTTCTTT
D gene: TRBD2; clone size: -; J gene: TRBJ2-1; V gene: TRBV28; CDR3 protein: CASSFFGRALNEQFF; CDR3 DNA: TGTGCCAGCAGTTTTTTCGGGAGGGCCCTCAATGAGCAGTTCTTC
D gene: TRBD1; clone size: once; J gene: TRBJ1-5; V gene: TRBV14; CDR3 protein: CASSHGTGGGQPQHF; CDR3 DNA: TGTGCCAGCAGCCACGGAACAGGGGGCGGCCAGCCCCAGCATTTT
D gene: TRBD2; clone size: -; J gene: TRBJ2-7; V gene: TRBV6-2/TRBV6-3; CDR3 protein: CASSKPGTGTKHYEQYF; CDR3 DNA: TGTGCCAGCAGTAAACCGGGAACCGGGACTAAACACTACGAGCAGTACTTC
D gene: -; clone size: -; J gene: TRBJ1-5; V gene: TRBV28; CDR3 protein: CASSLRLEAHNQPQHF; CDR3 DNA: TGTGCCAGCAGTTTACGGTTGGAGGCCCACAATCAGCCCCAGCATTTT
D gene: TRBD2; clone size: few; J gene: TRBJ2-1; V gene: TRBV4-3; CDR3 protein: CASSQDPGTSVYNEQFF; CDR3 DNA: TGCGCCAGCAGCCAAGATCCCGGGACTAGCGTCTACAATGAGCAGTTCTTC
D gene: TRBD1; clone size: -; J gene: TRBJ1-5; V gene: TRBV18; CDR3 protein: CASSPQGASNQPQHF; CDR3 DNA: TGTGCCAGCTCACCGCAGGGGGCGAGCAATCAGCCCCAGCATTTT
D gene: -; clone size: -; J gene: TRBJ1-1; V gene: TRBV4-3; CDR3 protein: CASSQRLNRVSTEAFF; CDR3 DNA: TGCGCCAGCAGCCAGAGATTAAACAGGGTGAGCACTGAAGCTTTCTTT
D gene: -; clone size: -; J gene: TRBJ1-2; V gene: TRBV10-3; CDR3 protein: CAIKEGDYYGYTF; CDR3 DNA: TGTGCCATCAAGGAGGGAGACTACTATGGCTACACCTTC
D gene: -; clone size: few; J gene: TRBJ1-5; V gene: TRBV10-1; CDR3 protein: CASSHGSLSNQPQHF; CDR3 DNA: TGCGCCAGCAGCCACGGGAGCTTGAGCAATCAGCCCCAGCATTTT
D gene: -; clone size: -; J gene: TRBJ1-6; V gene: TRBV19; CDR3 protein: CASSSPGRRYSPLHF; CDR3 DNA: TGTGCCAGTAGTTCTCCTGGGAGAAGGTATTCACCCCTCCACTTT
D gene: TRBD1; clone size: -; J gene: TRBJ1-6; V gene: TRBV4-1; CDR3 protein: CASSQGGQGARNSPLHF; CDR3 DNA: TGCGCCAGCAGCCAAGGGGGACAGGGGGCGCGTAATTCACCCCTCCACTTT
D gene: TRBD2; clone size: -; J gene: TRBJ2-7; V gene: TRBV6-2/TRBV6-3; CDR3 protein: CASSYGVAGGTYEQYF; CDR3 DNA: TGTGCCAGCAGTTACGGAGTAGCGGGGGGGACCTACGAGCAGTACTTC
D gene: -; clone size: -; J gene: TRBJ2-7; V gene: TRBV27; CDR3 protein: CASSSTTRGSYEQYF; CDR3 DNA: TGTGCCAGCTCATCGACCACAAGGGGCTCCTACGAGCAGTACTTC
D gene: TRBD1; clone size: -; J gene: TRBJ1-5; V gene: TRBV5-8; CDR3 protein: CASQPKRQGDQPQHF; CDR3 DNA: TGTGCCAGCCAACCTAAAAGACAGGGCGATCAGCCCCAGCATTTT
D gene: TRBD2; clone size: -; J gene: TRBJ2-2; V gene: TRBV7-3; CDR3 protein: CASSPRSGTPNTGELFF; CDR3 DNA: TGTGCCAGCAGCCCCCGCAGCGGGACGCCTAACACCGGGGAGCTGTTTTTT
D gene: -; clone size: -; J gene: TRBJ1-1; V gene: TRBV5-1; CDR3 protein: CASSLEEASSKAFF; CDR3 DNA: TGCGCCAGCAGCTTGGAGGAGGCCAGCTCCAAAGCTTTCTTT
D gene: -; clone size: -; J gene: TRBJ2-5; V gene: TRBV7-2; CDR3 protein: CASSLGSIQETQYF; CDR3 DNA: TGTGCCAGCAGCTTGGGCAGTATTCAAGAGACCCAGTACTTC
D gene: -; clone size: -; J gene: TRBJ2-7; V gene: TRBV9; CDR3 protein: CASSEGLGAYEQYF; CDR3 DNA: TGTGCCAGCAGCGAAGGACTGGGAGCCTACGAGCAGTACTTC
D gene: -; clone size: once; J gene: TRBJ1-6; V gene: TRBV6-5; CDR3 protein: CASSTSGVGSPLHF; CDR3 DNA: TGTGCCAGCAGTACCTCAGGGGTGGGTTCACCCCTCCACTTT
D gene: TRBD1; clone size: -; J gene: TRBJ2-7; V gene: TRBV27; CDR3 protein: CASSQGTGGFYEQYF; CDR3 DNA: TGTGCCAGCAGTCAGGGGACAGGGGGCTTCTACGAGCAGTACTTC
D gene: -; clone size: -; J gene: TRBJ1-2; V gene: TRBV11-3; CDR3 protein: CASSPDKSYGYTF; CDR3 DNA: TGTGCCAGCAGCCCCGACAAGTCCTATGGCTACACCTTC
D gene: -; clone size: once; J gene: TRBJ2-7; V gene: TRBV6-2/TRBV6-3; CDR3 protein: CASSYLDRTFYYEQYF; CDR3 DNA: TGTGCCAGCAGTTACTTAGACAGGACCTTCTACTACGAGCAGTACTTC
D gene: -; clone size: -; J gene: TRBJ2-7; V gene: TRBV28; CDR3 protein: CASSLTKGVGYEQYF; CDR3 DNA: TGTGCCAGCAGTTTAACGAAAGGGGTGGGCTACGAGCAGTACTTC
D gene: -; clone size: -; J gene: TRBJ1-5; V gene: TRBV6-5; CDR3 protein: CASRRGGLDNQPQHF; CDR3 DNA: TGTGCCAGCAGAAGAGGGGGATTGGACAATCAGCCCCAGCATTTT
D gene: -; clone size: -; J gene: TRBJ1-4; V gene: TRBV18; CDR3 protein: CASSPVTTGKVNEKLFF; CDR3 DNA: TGTGCCAGCTCACCAGTTACTACAGGGAAGGTTAATGAAAAACTGTTTTTT
D gene: -; clone size: -; J gene: TRBJ1-1; V gene: TRBV11-3; CDR3 protein: CASSRSMNTEAFF; CDR3 DNA: TGTGCCAGCAGCCGCTCTATGAACACTGAAGCTTTCTTT
D gene: TRBD2; clone size: once; J gene: TRBJ2-6; V gene: TRBV10-3; CDR3 protein: CATRGLAGGPGSGANVLTF; CDR3 DNA: TGTGCCACCAGGGGACTAGCGGGAGGGCCAGGTTCTGGGGCCAACGTCCTGACTTTC
D gene: TRBD1; clone size: -; J gene: TRBJ2-3; V gene: TRBV9; CDR3 protein: CASSEDADRVTTDTQYF; CDR3 DNA: TGTGCCAGCAGCGAAGACGCGGACAGGGTGACCACAGATACGCAGTATTTT
D gene: TRBD1; clone size: -; J gene: TRBJ2-7; V gene: TRBV5-6; CDR3 protein: CASSSGTESYEQYF; CDR3 DNA: TGTGCCAGCTCCTCCGGGACAGAGAGCTACGAGCAGTACTTC
D gene: TRBD2; clone size: few; J gene: TRBJ2-3; V gene: TRBV5-1; CDR3 protein: CASSLVGWTSGGPGDTQYF; CDR3 DNA: TGCGCCAGCAGCTTGGTAGGGTGGACTAGCGGGGGTCCGGGAGATACGCAGTATTTT
D gene: TRBD1; clone size: -; J gene: TRBJ2-7; V gene: TRBV20-1; CDR3 protein: CSASWGQGYEQYF; CDR3 DNA: TGCAGTGCTAGTTGGGGACAGGGTTACGAGCAGTACTTC
D gene: -; clone size: -; J gene: TRBJ2-7; V gene: TRBV27; CDR3 protein: CASSPDRLFATGIYEQYF; CDR3 DNA: TGTGCCAGCAGTCCCGATCGGCTGTTCGCGACAGGCATCTACGAGCAGTACTTC
D gene: TRBD1; clone size: -; J gene: TRBJ2-7; V gene: TRBV5-5; CDR3 protein: CASSLDPGQGSFGQYF; CDR3 DNA: TGTGCCAGCAGCTTGGACCCGGGACAGGGGAGCTTTGGGCAGTACTTC
D gene: -; clone size: -; J gene: TRBJ2-3; V gene: TRBV5-1; CDR3 protein: CASSTLTYPSTDTQYF; CDR3 DNA: TGCGCCAGCAGCACTCTGACATACCCGAGCACAGATACGCAGTATTTT
D gene: -; clone size: -; J gene: TRBJ1-5; V gene: TRBV3-1/TRBV3-2; CDR3 protein: CASSQEGRGADGQPQHF; CDR3 DNA: TGTGCCAGCAGCCAAGAAGGTCGGGGGGCTGATGGTCAGCCCCAGCATTTT
D gene: -; clone size: -; J gene: TRBJ2-5; V gene: TRBV20-1; CDR3 protein: CSNQDQYF; CDR3 DNA: TGCAGTAATCAGGACCAGTACTTC
D gene: TRBD1; clone size: few; J gene: TRBJ2-7; V gene: TRBV7-2; CDR3 protein: CASSSSRGRGNEQYF; CDR3 DNA: TGTGCCAGCAGCTCGAGCAGGGGGCGCGGGAACGAGCAGTACTTC
D gene: -; clone size: -; J gene: TRBJ1-6; V gene: TRBV24-1; CDR3 protein: CATSDKIPFIALNSPLHF; CDR3 DNA: TGTGCCACCAGTGACAAAATCCCGTTTATAGCGCTGAATTCACCCCTCCACTTT
D gene: -; clone size: once; J gene: TRBJ1-2; V gene: TRBV24-1; CDR3 protein: CATLEARGYGYTF; CDR3 DNA: TGTGCCACGCTAGAGGCCCGGGGCTATGGCTACACCTTC
D gene: TRBD1; clone size: -; J gene: TRBJ2-7; V gene: TRBV7-6; CDR3 protein: CASSLEGTGTYEQYF; CDR3 DNA: TGTGCCAGCAGCTTAGAAGGGACAGGGACCTACGAGCAGTACTTC
D gene: -; clone size: -; J gene: TRBJ1-5; V gene: TRBV19; CDR3 protein: CASSTGGRGGNQPQHF; CDR3 DNA: TGTGCCAGTAGTACCGGAGGTAGGGGGGGAAATCAGCCCCAGCATTTT
D gene: TRBD1; clone size: -; J gene: TRBJ2-7; V gene: TRBV28; CDR3 protein: CASSYWDSDYEQYF; CDR3 DNA: TGTGCCAGCAGCTATTGGGACAGTGACTACGAGCAGTACTTC
D gene: TRBD1; clone size: -; J gene: TRBJ1-5; V gene: TRBV15; CDR3 protein: CATSRTGGNQPQHF; CDR3 DNA: TGTGCCACCAGCCGCACAGGGGGTAATCAGCCCCAGCATTTT
D gene: -; clone size: -; J gene: TRBJ1-1; V gene: TRBV1; CDR3 protein: CTSSENQRANTEAFF; CDR3 DNA: TGCACCAGCAGCGAAAATCAGAGGGCGAACACTGAAGCTTTCTTT
D gene: TRBD1; clone size: -; J gene: TRBJ1-4; V gene: TRBV28; CDR3 protein: CASSLGQGHEKLFF; CDR3 DNA: TGTGCCAGCAGTTTAGGACAGGGGCACGAAAAACTGTTTTTT
D gene: TRBD1; clone size: -; J gene: TRBJ1-1; V gene: TRBV6-4; CDR3 protein: CASRPQGGNTEAFF; CDR3 DNA: TGTGCCAGCAGACCCCAGGGGGGAAACACTGAAGCTTTCTTT
D gene: -; clone size: -; J gene: TRBJ1-5; V gene: TRBV28; CDR3 protein: CATVTGGGSQPQHF; CDR3 DNA: TGTGCCACCGTGACGGGGGGAGGTAGTCAGCCCCAGCATTTT
D gene: -; clone size: once; J gene: TRBJ2-1; V gene: TRBV18; CDR3 protein: CASSPTGVFNEQFF; CDR3 DNA: TGTGCCAGCTCACCAACGGGAGTGTTCAATGAGCAGTTCTTC
D gene: -; clone size: -; J gene: TRBJ2-7; V gene: TRBV11-3; CDR3 protein: CASSLTTSYEQYF; CDR3 DNA: TGTGCCAGCAGCTTAACGACTAGCTACGAGCAGTACTTC
D gene: -; clone size: -; J gene: TRBJ1-1; V gene: TRBV10-2; CDR3 protein: CASTTGNTEAFF; CDR3 DNA: TGCGCCAGCACCACAGGGAACACTGAAGCTTTCTTT
D gene: -; clone size: -; J gene: TRBJ1-2; V gene: TRBV18; CDR3 protein: CASSPDRGYGYTF; CDR3 DNA: TGTGCCAGCTCCCCGGACAGAGGCTATGGCTACACCTTC
D gene: -; clone size: -; J gene: TRBJ1-4; V gene: TRBV4-1; CDR3 protein: CASRKQGGREKLFF; CDR3 DNA: TGCGCCAGCAGAAAACAGGGCGGTCGCGAAAAACTGTTTTTT
D gene: -; clone size: -; J gene: TRBJ1-1; V gene: TRBV28; CDR3 protein: CASTNPESPYTEAFF; CDR3 DNA: TGTGCCAGCACTAACCCCGAGTCCCCATACACTGAAGCTTTCTTT
D gene: TRBD1; clone size: -; J gene: TRBJ1-5; V gene: TRBV18; CDR3 protein: CASSPPGQGVQPQHF; CDR3 DNA: TGTGCCAGCTCACCACCGGGGCAGGGGGTTCAGCCCCAGCATTTT
D gene: -; clone size: -; J gene: TRBJ2-7; V gene: TRBV7-9; CDR3 protein: CASSLSSRGGEQYF; CDR3 DNA: TGTGCCAGCAGCTTAAGTTCGCGGGGTGGGGAGCAGTACTTC